This T cell receptor beta chain is from a study of CD8+CD57+ T cells in acquired aplastic anemia. Looked up from germline, CDR1 is SSHAT and CDR2 is FNYEAQ (reference sequence). CDR3 length: 17 residues. This clonotype was detected a few times. The germline gene is not matched at one end of the junction; a read error may be the cause. Whoever was chosen for sequencing had shown CD8+CD57+ cell expansion by flow cytometry. The template for TCR beta VDJ and CDR3 sequence profiling was genomic DNA. One entry per CDR3 protein results from TCRdb running MiXCR on the reads. The table has around 430,000 distinct CDR3 sequences, around 33% seen once; the top ten hold less than 0.85%.

This receptor was obtained from a human donor with aplastic anemia. The V and J genes are TRBV7-7 and TRBJ2-1; 9 bases fit TRBD2. Sequenced input: sorted CD4+, CD8+, or CD8+CD57+ T cells (not recorded which) from PBMCs. CDR3 residues: CASSLGAPSGDYNEQFF. Written as DNA, the CDR3 is TGTGCTAGCAGCTTAGGAGCCCCTAGCGGGGATTACAATGAGCAGTTCTTC.